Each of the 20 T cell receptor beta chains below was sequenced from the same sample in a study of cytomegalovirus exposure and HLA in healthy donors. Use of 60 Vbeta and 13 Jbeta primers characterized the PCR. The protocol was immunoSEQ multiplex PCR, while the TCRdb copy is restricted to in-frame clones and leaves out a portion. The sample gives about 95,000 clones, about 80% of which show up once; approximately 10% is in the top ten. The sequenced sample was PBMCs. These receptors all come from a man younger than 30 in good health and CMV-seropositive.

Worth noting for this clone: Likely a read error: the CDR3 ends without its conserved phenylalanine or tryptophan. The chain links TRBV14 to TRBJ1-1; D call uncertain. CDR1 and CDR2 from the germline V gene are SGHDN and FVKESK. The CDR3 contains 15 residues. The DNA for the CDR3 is TGTGCCAGCAGACAAGACAACAGAATGAACACTGAAGCTTTCGTT. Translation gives CASRQDNRMNTEAFV.

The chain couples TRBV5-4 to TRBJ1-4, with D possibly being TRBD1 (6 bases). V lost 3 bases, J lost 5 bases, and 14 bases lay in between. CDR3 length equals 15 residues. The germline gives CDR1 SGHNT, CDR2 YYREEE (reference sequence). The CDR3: CASSSTDRSNEKLFF. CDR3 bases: TGTGCCAGCAGCTCCACGGACAGATCGAATGAAAAACTGTTTTTT.

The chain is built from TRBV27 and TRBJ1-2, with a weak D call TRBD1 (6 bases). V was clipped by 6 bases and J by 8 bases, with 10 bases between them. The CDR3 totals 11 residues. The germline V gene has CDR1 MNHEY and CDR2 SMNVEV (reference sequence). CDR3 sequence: CASRGAGGYTF. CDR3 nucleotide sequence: TGTGCCAGCAGGGGGGCAGGGGGCTACACCTTC.

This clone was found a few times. The chain's CDR3 is CASSPVAAVNTGELFF. The CDR3 nucleotides read TGTGCCAGCTCACCAGTAGCGGCGGTGAACACCGGGGAGCTGTTTTTT. V gene TRBV18 combines with J gene TRBJ2-2; possibly TRBD2 for D (6 bases). The CDR3 has 16 residues. The V end was cut by 2 bases, the J end by 1 base, with 11 bases between. Germline loops: CDR1 KGHSH, CDR2 LQKENI.

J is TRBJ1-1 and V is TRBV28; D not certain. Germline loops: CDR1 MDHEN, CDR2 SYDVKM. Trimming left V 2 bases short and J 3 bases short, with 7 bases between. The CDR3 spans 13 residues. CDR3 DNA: TGTGCCAGCAGTTTAATCGCGGACACTGAAGCTTTCTTT. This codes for CASSLIADTEAFF.

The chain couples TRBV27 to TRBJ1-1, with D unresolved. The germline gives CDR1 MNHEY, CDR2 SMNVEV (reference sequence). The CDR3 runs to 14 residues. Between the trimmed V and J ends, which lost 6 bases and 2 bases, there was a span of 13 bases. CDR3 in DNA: TGTGCCAGCAGGCTAGGAGCGGGAAACACTGAAGCTTTCTTT. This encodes CASRLGAGNTEAFF.

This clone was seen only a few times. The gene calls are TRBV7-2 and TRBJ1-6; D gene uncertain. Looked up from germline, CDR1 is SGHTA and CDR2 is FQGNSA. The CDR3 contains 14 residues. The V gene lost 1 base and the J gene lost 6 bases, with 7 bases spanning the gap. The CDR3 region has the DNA TGTGCCAGCAGCTTAGGACATCTTAATTCACCCCTCCACTTT. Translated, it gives CASSLGHLNSPLHF.

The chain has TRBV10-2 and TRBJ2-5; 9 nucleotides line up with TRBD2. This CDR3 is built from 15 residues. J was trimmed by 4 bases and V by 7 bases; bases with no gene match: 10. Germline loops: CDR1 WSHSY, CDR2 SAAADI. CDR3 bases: TGCGCCAGCACGACGGGTAGCGGGGGAAGAGAGACCCAGTACTTC. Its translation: CASTTGSGGRETQYF.

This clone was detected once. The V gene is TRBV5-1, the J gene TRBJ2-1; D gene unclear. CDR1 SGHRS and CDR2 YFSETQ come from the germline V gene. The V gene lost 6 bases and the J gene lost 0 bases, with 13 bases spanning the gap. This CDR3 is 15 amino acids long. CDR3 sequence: CASNEVRSSYNEQFF. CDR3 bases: TGCGCCAGCAACGAAGTACGGAGCTCCTACAATGAGCAGTTCTTC.

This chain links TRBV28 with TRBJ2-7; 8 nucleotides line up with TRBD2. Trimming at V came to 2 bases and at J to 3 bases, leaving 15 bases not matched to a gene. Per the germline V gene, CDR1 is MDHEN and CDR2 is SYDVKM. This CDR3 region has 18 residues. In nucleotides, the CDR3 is TGTGCCAGCAGTTTAAGCCCTGGGGCTAGCGGGTTCCGCTACGAGCAGTACTTC. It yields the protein CASSLSPGASGFRYEQYF.

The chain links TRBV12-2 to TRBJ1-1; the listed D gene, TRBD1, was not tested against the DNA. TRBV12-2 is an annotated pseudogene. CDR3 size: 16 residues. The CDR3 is CASRAPEVNRVSAAFF. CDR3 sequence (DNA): TGTGCAAGTCGCGCGCCCGAGGTGAACAGGGTAAGCGCAGCTTTCTTT.

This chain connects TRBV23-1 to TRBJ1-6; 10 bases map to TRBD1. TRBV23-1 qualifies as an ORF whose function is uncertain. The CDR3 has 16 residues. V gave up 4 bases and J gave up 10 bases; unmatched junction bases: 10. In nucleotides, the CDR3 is TGCGCCAGCAGTCCTCATCCGGGACAGGGGAGGTCACCCCTCCACTTT. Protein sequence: CASSPHPGQGRSPLHF.

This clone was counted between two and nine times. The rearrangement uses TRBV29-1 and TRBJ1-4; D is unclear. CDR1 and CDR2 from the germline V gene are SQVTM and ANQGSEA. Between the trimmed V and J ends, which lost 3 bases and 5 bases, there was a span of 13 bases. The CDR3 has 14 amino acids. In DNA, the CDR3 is TGCAGCGTTGAGGGCAGGAATGAAAATGAAAAACTGTTTTTT. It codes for CSVEGRNENEKLFF. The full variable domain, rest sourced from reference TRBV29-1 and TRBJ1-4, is SAVISQKPSRDICQRGTSLTIQCQVDSQVTMMFWYRQQPGQSLTLIATANQGSEATYESGFVIDKFPISRPNLTFSTLTVSNMSPEDSSIYLCSVEGRNENEKLFFGSGTQLSVL.

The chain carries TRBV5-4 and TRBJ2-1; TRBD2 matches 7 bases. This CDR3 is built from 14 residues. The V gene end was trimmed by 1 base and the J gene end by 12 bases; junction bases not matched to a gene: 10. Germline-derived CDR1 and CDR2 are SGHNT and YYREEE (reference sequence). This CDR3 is CASSLKGRGDGQFF. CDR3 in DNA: TGTGCCAGCAGCTTGAAAGGTCGGGGGGATGGGCAGTTCTTC.

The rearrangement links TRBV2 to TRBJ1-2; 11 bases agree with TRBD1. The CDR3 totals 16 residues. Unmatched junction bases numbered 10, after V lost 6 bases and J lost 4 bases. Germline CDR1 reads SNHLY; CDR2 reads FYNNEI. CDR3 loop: CASRPGTGGYSYGYTF. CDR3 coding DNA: TGTGCCAGCAGGCCTGGGACAGGGGGATATAGCTATGGCTACACCTTC.

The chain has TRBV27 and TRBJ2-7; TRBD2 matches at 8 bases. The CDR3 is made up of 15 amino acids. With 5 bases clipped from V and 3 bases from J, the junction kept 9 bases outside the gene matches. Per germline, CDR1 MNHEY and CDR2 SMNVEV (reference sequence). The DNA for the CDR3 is TGTGCCAGCAGTCTCATAGCGGGGCGAAACTACGAGCAGTACTTC. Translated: CASSLIAGRNYEQYF.

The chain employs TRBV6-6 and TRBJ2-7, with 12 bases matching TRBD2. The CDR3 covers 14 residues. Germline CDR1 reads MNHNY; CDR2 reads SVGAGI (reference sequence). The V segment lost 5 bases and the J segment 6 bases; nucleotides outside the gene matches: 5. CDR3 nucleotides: TGTGCCAGCAGTAAGCAGGGACTAGCGGGCGAGCAGTACTTC. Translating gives CASSKQGLAGEQYF.

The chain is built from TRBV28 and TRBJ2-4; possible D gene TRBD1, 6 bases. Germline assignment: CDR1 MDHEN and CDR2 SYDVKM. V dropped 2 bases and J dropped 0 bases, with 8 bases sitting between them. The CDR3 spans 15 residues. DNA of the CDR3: TGTGCCAGCAGTTTAGGACAGATAGCCAAAAACATTCAGTACTTC. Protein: CASSLGQIAKNIQYF.

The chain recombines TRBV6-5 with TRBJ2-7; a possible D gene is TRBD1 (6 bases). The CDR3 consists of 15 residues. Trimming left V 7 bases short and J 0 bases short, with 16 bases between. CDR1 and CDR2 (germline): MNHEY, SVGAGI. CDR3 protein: CASNSKRGSSYEQYF. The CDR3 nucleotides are TGTGCCAGCAACTCCAAGAGGGGGTCCTCCTACGAGCAGTACTTC.

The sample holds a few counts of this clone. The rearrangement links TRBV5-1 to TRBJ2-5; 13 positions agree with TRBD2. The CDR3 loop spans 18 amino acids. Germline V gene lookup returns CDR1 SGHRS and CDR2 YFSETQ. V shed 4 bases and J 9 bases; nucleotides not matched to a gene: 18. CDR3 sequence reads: CASSLDPWTSGGPRPQYF. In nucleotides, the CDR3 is TGCGCCAGCAGCCTAGACCCCTGGACTAGCGGGGGACCTAGGCCCCAGTACTTC.